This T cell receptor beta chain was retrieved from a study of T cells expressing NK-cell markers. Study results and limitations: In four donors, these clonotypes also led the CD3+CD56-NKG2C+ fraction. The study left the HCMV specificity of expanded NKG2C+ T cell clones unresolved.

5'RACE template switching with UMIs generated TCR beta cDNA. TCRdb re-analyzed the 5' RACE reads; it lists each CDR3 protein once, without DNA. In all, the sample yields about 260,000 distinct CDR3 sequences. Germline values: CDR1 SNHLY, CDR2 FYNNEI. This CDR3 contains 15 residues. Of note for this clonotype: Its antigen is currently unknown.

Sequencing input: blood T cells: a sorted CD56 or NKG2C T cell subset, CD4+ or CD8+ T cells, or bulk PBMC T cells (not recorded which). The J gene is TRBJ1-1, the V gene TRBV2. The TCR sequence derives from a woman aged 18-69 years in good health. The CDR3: CASSERASPQGEAFF.